The 2 T cell receptor beta chains reported below all come from one sample, sequenced in a study of beta chain features in type 1 diabetes (dated 2018 in TCRdb). Receptor amplification or capture employed the immunoSEQ multiplex PCR assay. The High Capacity cDNA Reverse Transcription Kit was used to reverse transcribe all of the isolated RNA, meaning that expressed TCRB transcripts were what got sequenced. The table comes from immuneACCESS by way of TCRdb, which keeps in-frame sequences with V and J called. Part of the clones is missing from these tables; in studies checked, under half for an unresolved V gene and the rest for unknown reasons. Recorded for this sample are some 230,000 clones; 7.5% to 10% of them occurred a single time. Together, the top ten hold about 0.037% of the sample. The sequencing input was naive CD4+ T cells from blood. What the cell subset or site label conveys for this sample: true naive CD4+ T cells. These receptors were obtained from a woman younger than 35 in good health.

The rearrangement joins TRBV5-1 to TRBJ2-1; TRBD1 is a possible D gene (6 bases). The germline gives CDR1 SGHRS, CDR2 YFSETQ. CDR3 length: 13 amino acids. The V end was cut by 0 bases, the J end by 5 bases, with 6 bases between. CDR3 coding DNA: TGCGCCAGCAGCTTGGACAGGGACAATGAGCAGTTCTTC. It encodes CASSLDRDNEQFF.

This clone was recorded a few times. This rearrangement joins TRBV5-1 to TRBJ2-1, with 14 bases that match TRBD2. The CDR3 consists of 16 residues. The V segment lost 4 bases and the J segment 9 bases; nucleotides outside the gene matches: 9. CDR1 and CDR2 (germline): SGHRS, YFSETQ. For the CDR3, the DNA is TGCGCCAGCAGCCCCGGGGGACTAGCGGGAGCGGGTGAGCAGTTCTTC. Translating gives CASSPGGLAGAGEQFF.